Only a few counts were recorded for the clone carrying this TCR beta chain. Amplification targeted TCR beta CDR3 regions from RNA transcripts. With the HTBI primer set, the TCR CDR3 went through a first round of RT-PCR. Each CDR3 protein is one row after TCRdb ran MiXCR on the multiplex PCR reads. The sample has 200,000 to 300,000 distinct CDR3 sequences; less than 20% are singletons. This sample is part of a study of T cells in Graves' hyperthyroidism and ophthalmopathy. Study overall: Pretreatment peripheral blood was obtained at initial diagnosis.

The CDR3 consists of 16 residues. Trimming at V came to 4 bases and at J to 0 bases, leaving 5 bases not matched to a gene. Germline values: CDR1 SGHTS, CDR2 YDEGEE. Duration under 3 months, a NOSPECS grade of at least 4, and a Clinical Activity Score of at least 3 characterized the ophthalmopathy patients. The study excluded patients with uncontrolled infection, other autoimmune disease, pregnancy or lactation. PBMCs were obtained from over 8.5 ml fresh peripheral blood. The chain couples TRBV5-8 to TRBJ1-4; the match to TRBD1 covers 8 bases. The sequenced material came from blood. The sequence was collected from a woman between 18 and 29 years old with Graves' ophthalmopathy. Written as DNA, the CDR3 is TGTGCCAGCAGCCCAGGGGGCAGCTCAACTAATGAAAAACTGTTTTTT. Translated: CASSPGGSSTNEKLFF.